This entry lists 23 T cell receptor beta chains sequenced from one sample in a study of cytomegalovirus exposure and HLA in healthy donors. The PCR had 60 Vbeta and 13 Jbeta primers. The protocol was immunoSEQ multiplex PCR, while the TCRdb copy is restricted to in-frame clones and leaves out a portion. The data contain over 150,000 clones, 65% to 85% of them singletons. The sample was PBMCs. These receptor sequences come from a woman in her thirties or forties in good health and CMV-seropositive.

This clone has only a few counts. The chain carries TRBV7-2 and TRBJ2-5; the match to TRBD2 covers 9 bases. TRBJ2-7 matches the DNA end more closely, so the J call is doubtful. The CDR3 has 14 amino acids. The germline gives CDR1 SGHTA, CDR2 FQGNSA. In DNA form, the CDR3 reads TGTGCCAGCAGCTCGGCGGGGGGGCTATCCGAGCAGTACTTC. Translated, it gives CASSSAGGLSEQYF.

This rearrangement joins TRBV19 to TRBJ2-7, with 7 bases that match TRBD1. With 3 bases clipped from V and 3 bases from J, the junction kept 2 bases outside the gene matches. Germline CDR1 reads LNHDA; CDR2 reads SQIVND (reference sequence). The CDR3 contains 13 residues. CDR3 coding DNA: TGTGCCAGTAGTATGGGGGACAGCTACGAGCAGTACTTC. Translation: CASSMGDSYEQYF.

The rearrangement joins TRBV19 to TRBJ2-5; 10 bases agree with TRBD2. J lost 2 bases, V lost 4 bases, and 13 bases had no gene match. Germline V gives CDR1 LNHDA, CDR2 SQIVND (reference sequence). This CDR3 has 18 residues. The CDR3 protein is CASSTPRGSGGTQETQYF. CDR3 coding DNA: TGTGCCAGTAGTACGCCCCGGGGTAGCGGGGGGACTCAAGAGACCCAGTACTTC.

The count of this clone is one. This rearrangement joins TRBV7-2 to TRBJ2-7, with TRBD2 identical over 8 bases. Germline V lookup: CDR1 SGHTA, CDR2 FQGNSA. V was clipped by 5 bases and J by 0 bases; unmatched bases: 3. CDR3 size: 14 residues. The CDR3 bases are TGTGCCAGCAGCCATAGCGGGGCCTCCTACGAGCAGTACTTC. Translated, it gives CASSHSGASYEQYF.

This rearrangement joins TRBV7-9 to TRBJ2-1; 13 bases fit TRBD2. This CDR3 region has 18 residues. V lost 4 bases and J lost 3; bases outside the gene matches: 9. CDR1 SEHNR and CDR2 FQNEAQ come from the germline V gene (reference sequence). DNA of the CDR3: TGTGCCAGCAGCTCGACTAGCGGGGGGCCTAATTACTACAATGAGCAGTTCTTC. Protein: CASSSTSGGPNYYNEQFF. Full variable domain (rest looked up from reference TRBV7-9 and TRBJ2-1): DTGVSQNPRHKITKRGQNVTFRCDPISEHNRLYWYRQTLGQGPEFLTYFQNEAQLEKSRLLSDRFSAERPKGSFSTLEIQRTEQGDSAMYLCASSSTSGGPNYYNEQFFGPGTRLTVL.

The genes are TRBV7-9 and TRBJ1-1; D uncertain. CDR3 length equals 14 residues. Trimming took 4 bases from V and 10 from J, leaving 19 bases between them. Germline V gives CDR1 SEHNR, CDR2 FQNEAQ (reference sequence). Here the CDR3 DNA reads TGTGCCAGCAGCTCCTCAATGGGCAGTCCGAGAGCTTTCTTT. Translated, it gives CASSSSMGSPRAFF.

This clone was found a few times. As the CDR3 is not closed by the conserved phenylalanine or tryptophan, this likely results from a read error. Because the CDR3's place on the DNA is in doubt, the DNA is left out and the CDR3 is given as listed by TCRdb. V is TRBV27 and J is TRBJ1-4. The CDR3 is 9 amino acids long, termini counted. CDR1 MNHEY and CDR2 SMNVEV come from the germline V gene (reference sequence). The chain's CDR3 is CARWGGTPE.

The chain couples TRBV7-9 to TRBJ2-1; perhaps TRBD2 as D (8 bases). Germline CDR1 and CDR2: SEHNR and FQNEAQ (reference sequence). Between the trimmed V and J ends, which lost 9 bases and 15 bases, there was a span of 30 bases. CDR3 size: 15 residues. CDR3 region: CASLESGGPGRVWFF. CDR3 in DNA: TGTGCCAGTTTGGAATCAGGGGGGCCCGGGAGGGTTTGGTTCTTC.

This chain links TRBV10-3 with TRBJ2-3; no reliable D call. This CDR3 spans 12 amino acids. V was clipped by 7 bases and J by 4 bases, with 9 bases between them. The germline gives CDR1 ENHRY, CDR2 SYGVKD. CDR3: CAIKRNADTQYF. The DNA of the CDR3 is TGTGCCATCAAGAGGAACGCAGATACGCAGTATTTT.

The sample holds one count of this clone. V gene TRBV7-9 combines with J gene TRBJ1-6, with D possibly TRBD1 on 6 matching bases. Germline CDR1 SEHNR, CDR2 FQNEAQ (reference sequence). V dropped 5 bases and J dropped 10 bases, with 15 bases sitting between them. The CDR3 covers 14 residues. The CDR3 region has the DNA TGTGCCAGCAGCACTCAGGGGAACCGGTCACCCCTCCACTTT. It encodes CASSTQGNRSPLHF.

V gene TRBV7-2 combines with J gene TRBJ2-1; 12 positions match TRBD2. The CDR3 runs 15 residues. The germline gives CDR1 SGHTA, CDR2 FQGNSA. V lost 5 bases and J lost 8; bases outside the gene matches: 7. For the CDR3, the DNA is TGTGCCAGCAGCATTTCTAGCGGGGGGGCCCATGAGCAGTTCTTC. It specifies CASSISSGGAHEQFF.

The chain links TRBV7-2 to TRBJ1-3, with D hard to call. The CDR3 has 16 residues. Trimming removed 3 bases at V and 2 bases at J, with 14 bases between. CDR1 and CDR2 (germline): SGHTA, FQGNSA. The CDR3 bases are TGTGCCAGCAGCTTTAGTAATGCGGGAGCTGGAAACACCATATATTTT. It codes for CASSFSNAGAGNTIYF.

The CDR3 loop reads CASSYVTGKLQETQYF. Written as DNA, the CDR3 is TGTGCCAGCAGTTACGTGACAGGGAAACTTCAAGAGACCCAGTACTTC. The V call is TRBV6-6, the J call TRBJ2-5, with 7 positions matching TRBD1. Germline V gives CDR1 MNHNY, CDR2 SVGAGI (reference sequence). With 2 bases clipped from V and 2 bases from J, the junction kept 8 bases outside the gene matches. The CDR3 runs to 16 residues.

On this clone: The junction departs from the called germline gene at one end, perhaps through a read error. The rearrangement uses TRBV25-1 and TRBJ2-7, with 9 nucleotides matching TRBD1. The CDR3 spans 18 residues. The germline gives CDR1 MGHDK, CDR2 SYGVNS. This chain's CDR3 is CAGSELRYEGQGPYEQYF. DNA for the CDR3: TGTGCCGGCAGTGAATTAAGATATGAGGGACAGGGCCCCTACGAGCAGTACTTC.

This rearrangement joins TRBV19 to TRBJ1-1; 7 bases fit TRBD1. The CDR3 loop spans 13 amino acids. Germline V lookup: CDR1 LNHDA, CDR2 SQIVND (reference sequence). V lost 1 base and J lost 4; bases outside the gene matches: 0. This CDR3 reads CASSIAGGTEAFF. CDR3 nucleotide sequence: TGTGCCAGTAGTATAGCAGGGGGCACTGAAGCTTTCTTT.

The chain uses TRBV19 and TRBJ2-1, with 8 bases lining up with TRBD2. Per the germline V gene, CDR1 is LNHDA and CDR2 is SQIVND (reference sequence). This CDR3 comprises 15 residues. Trimming cost V 0 bases and J 8 bases; bases outside gene matches: 6. CDR3 in DNA: TGTGCCAGTAGTATAGATCCGAGCGGGAGCTATGAGCAGTTCTTC. This encodes CASSIDPSGSYEQFF.

The J gene is TRBJ1-2, the V gene TRBV6-4; D remains unclear. This CDR3 has 16 residues. V was pared by 0 bases and J by 0 bases, with 11 bases between. Germline V gives CDR1 MRHNA, CDR2 SNTAGT. The DNA of the CDR3 is TGTGCCAGCAGTGACTCCACCCTAGCGACTAACTATGGCTACACCTTC. Encoded protein: CASSDSTLATNYGYTF.

As DNA, the CDR3 is TGTGCCAGTAGTCTCGGCGGGGGTAATGAAAAACTGTTTTTT. Its translation is CASSLGGGNEKLFF. The V and J genes are TRBV19 and TRBJ1-4; a possible D gene is TRBD1 (5 bases). From germline, CDR1 is LNHDA and CDR2 SQIVND (reference sequence). The V gene lost 5 bases and the J gene lost 4 bases, with 11 bases spanning the gap. CDR3 length: 14 amino acids. The variable domain in full, completed from reference TRBV19 and TRBJ1-4, reads DGGITQSPKYLFRKEGQNVTLSCEQNLNHDAMYWYRQDPGQGLRLIYYSQIVNDFQKGDIAEGYSVSREKKESFPLTVTSAQKNPTAFYLCASSLGGGNEKLFFGSGTQLSVL.

V is TRBV28 and J is TRBJ2-1, with D perhaps matching TRBD1 (7 bases). This CDR3 is 19 amino acids long. CDR1 is MDHEN and CDR2 is SYDVKM in the germline V gene. Trimming removed 6 bases from V and 0 bases from J, with 24 bases in between. CDR3 nucleotide sequence: TGTGCCAGCAGCCTGGGGGCGCGGGACAGATTGAGCTCCTACAATGAGCAGTTCTTC. Its protein is CASSLGARDRLSSYNEQFF.

This clone has a single count. V and J are TRBV6-6 and TRBJ1-6, with TRBD1 identical over 10 bases. The CDR3 contains 16 residues. The trim removed 5 bases at V and 7 bases at J, leaving 8 bases unmatched. In germline, CDR1 is MNHNY, CDR2 SVGAGI (reference sequence). CDR3 in amino acids: CASSGASGQGNSPLHF. CDR3 coding DNA: TGTGCCAGCAGTGGGGCCTCGGGACAGGGGAATTCACCCCTCCACTTT.

The chain combines TRBV27 with TRBJ2-7; TRBD1 aligns across 12 bases. Germline V lookup: CDR1 MNHEY, CDR2 SMNVEV (reference sequence). The CDR3 is 18 amino acids. V lost 3 bases to trimming and J lost 0 bases; unmatched junction nucleotides: 9. This CDR3 reads CASSLLGTGGLSSYEQYF. The DNA of the CDR3 is TGTGCCAGCAGTTTGCTGGGGACAGGGGGCTTGAGCTCCTACGAGCAGTACTTC.

The V and J genes are TRBV6-5 and TRBJ1-1; 8 bases are shared with TRBD1. The junction had 6 bases not matched to a gene; V was cut back by 6 bases and J by 6 bases. The CDR3 is 13 amino acids. From germline, CDR1 is MNHEY and CDR2 SVGAGI. The CDR3 protein is CASRSEQGAEAFF. In DNA form, the CDR3 reads TGTGCCAGCAGGTCAGAACAGGGGGCTGAAGCTTTCTTT.

Written as DNA, the CDR3 is TGCAGCGTTGAAGGCGGGAGTTACACAGATACGCAGTATTTT. It is translated as CSVEGGSYTDTQYF. J is TRBJ2-3 and V is TRBV29-1; 7 bases align to TRBD2. The CDR3 extends over 14 amino acids. The V and J ends lost 1 base and 2 bases, in that order; junction bases with no gene match: 3. CDR1 and CDR2 from the germline V gene are SQVTM and ANQGSEA.